This T cell receptor beta chain came from a study of blood T cells in healthy people across ages. CDR1 is SEHNR, CDR2 FQNEAQ, per germline (reference sequence). The CDR3 length is 12 residues. Trimming took off 2 bases at V and 8 bases at J, with 7 bases between the two ends. PCR was performed a second time for about 7 to 11 cycles using a sample-barcoded 5' primer and a J-beta primer mix. A template-switch adaptor with 12 random nucleotides tagged each cDNA molecule. TCRdb itself ran the 5' RACE reads through MiXCR, one entry per CDR3 protein. The sample lists some 860,000 distinct CDR3 sequences, 56% occurring once.

The sequencing input was blood. The chain employs TRBV7-9 and TRBJ2-1; D gene uncertain. The sequence came from a man aged 35-49 years in good health. The CDR3 DNA sequence: TGTGCCAGCAGCTTAATAGATCATGAGCAGTTCTTC. Its protein product is CASSLIDHEQFF.